What follows are 7 T cell receptor beta chains derived from one specimen sequenced in a study of blood T cell repertoires in COVID-19. TCRdb keeps only in-frame clones here, not all; method: immunoSEQ multiplex PCR. The repertoire holds roughly 33,000 clones, with 93% as singletons. The material sequenced was peripheral blood. These receptors all stem from a human donor in a cohort sampled during active COVID-19.

V usage is TRBV18 and J usage is TRBJ1-2; D may be TRBD1 (5 bases). CDR3 size: 15 residues. The V end lost 5 bases, the J end lost 2 bases, and 15 bases lay between the germline ends. CDR1 is KGHSH, CDR2 LQKENI, per germline. DNA for the CDR3: TGTGCCAGCTCAGTTCAGGGTACCGCGAACTATGGCTACACCTTC. Residues: CASSVQGTANYGYTF.

J is TRBJ1-2 and V is TRBV7-3; D possibly corresponds to TRBD1 (6 bases). This CDR3 has 16 residues. Deletions cut 5 bases from V and 7 bases from J, with 23 bases between. The germline gives CDR1 SGHTA, CDR2 FQGTGA. The CDR3 loop reads CASSSTPGGGAAGYTF. The CDR3 DNA reads as TGTGCCAGCAGCAGTACCCCCGGCGGGGGCGCGGCTGGCTACACCTTC.

The V and J genes are TRBV7-9 and TRBJ2-2; D perhaps matches TRBD1 (7 bases). V was cut by 7 bases and J by 7 bases, with 25 bases left in between. There are 17 residues in the CDR3. Germline V gives CDR1 SEHNR, CDR2 FQNEAQ (reference sequence). This CDR3 reads CASTLPLGQGEDGELFF. The CDR3 bases are TGTGCCAGCACCCTCCCTTTAGGGCAGGGGGAGGACGGGGAGCTGTTTTTT.

This clone has just a few counts. The chain joins TRBV5-6 to TRBJ1-2, with no clear D. Trimming cost V 0 bases and J 7 bases, with 13 bases left between them. CDR1 SGHDT and CDR2 YYEEEE come from the germline V gene. The CDR3 consists of 14 residues. The CDR3 DNA is TGTGCCAGCAGCTTGGGAGCCGGGTGGCGTGGCTACACCTTC. This codes for CASSLGAGWRGYTF.

This chain uses TRBV15 with TRBJ1-1; no firm D call. Germline V gene data show CDR1 as LNHNV and CDR2 as YYDKDF (reference sequence). Trimming removed 6 bases from V and 5 bases from J, with 10 bases in between. This CDR3 spans 12 amino acids. CDR3 nucleotide sequence: TGTGCCACCAGAACGGGTTTGACTGAAGCTTTCTTT. Translated, it gives CATRTGLTEAFF.

V is TRBV5-1 and J is TRBJ2-3; D remains unclear. Trimming removed 5 bases from V and 0 bases from J, with 7 bases in between. CDR3 length: 13 residues. The V gene's germline CDR1 is SGHRS and CDR2 YFSETQ. The chain's CDR3 is CASSFGSTDTQYF. The CDR3 nucleotides read TGCGCCAGCAGTTTCGGGAGCACAGATACGCAGTATTTT.

The chain is built from TRBV19 and TRBJ2-7; D remains unclear. Germline CDR1 and CDR2: LNHDA and SQIVND (reference sequence). The V and J ends lost 3 bases and 2 bases respectively, with 11 bases between them. The CDR3 has 14 amino acids. The CDR3 DNA sequence: TGTGCCAGTAGTATTTCGGCAGGCACCTACGAGCAGTACTTC. Its translation is CASSISAGTYEQYF.